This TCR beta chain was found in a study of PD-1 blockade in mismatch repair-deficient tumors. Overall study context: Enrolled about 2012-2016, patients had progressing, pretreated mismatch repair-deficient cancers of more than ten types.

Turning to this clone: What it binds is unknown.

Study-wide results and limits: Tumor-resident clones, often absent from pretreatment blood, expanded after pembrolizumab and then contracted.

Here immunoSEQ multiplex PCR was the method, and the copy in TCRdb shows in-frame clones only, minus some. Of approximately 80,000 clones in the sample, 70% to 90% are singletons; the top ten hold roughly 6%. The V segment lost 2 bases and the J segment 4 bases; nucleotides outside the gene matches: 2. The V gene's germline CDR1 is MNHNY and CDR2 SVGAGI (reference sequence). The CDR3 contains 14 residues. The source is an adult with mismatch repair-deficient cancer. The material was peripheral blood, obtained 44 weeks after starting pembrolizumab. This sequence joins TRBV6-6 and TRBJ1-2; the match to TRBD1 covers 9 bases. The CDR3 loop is CASSYGQGIYGYTF. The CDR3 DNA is TGTGCCAGCAGTTACGGACAGGGGATCTATGGCTACACCTTC.